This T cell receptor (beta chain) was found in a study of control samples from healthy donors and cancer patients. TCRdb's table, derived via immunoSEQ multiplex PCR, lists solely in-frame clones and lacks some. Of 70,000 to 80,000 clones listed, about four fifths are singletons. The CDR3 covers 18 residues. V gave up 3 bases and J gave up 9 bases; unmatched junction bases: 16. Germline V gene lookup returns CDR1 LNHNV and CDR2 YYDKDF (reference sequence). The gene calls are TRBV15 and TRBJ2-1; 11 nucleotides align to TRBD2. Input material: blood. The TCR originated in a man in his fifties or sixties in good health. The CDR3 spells CATSSGLAGGRVIGEQFF. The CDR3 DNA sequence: TGTGCCACCAGCAGTGGGCTAGCGGGGGGACGGGTTATCGGTGAGCAGTTCTTC. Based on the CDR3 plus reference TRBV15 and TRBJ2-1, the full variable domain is DAMVIQNPRYQVTQFGKPVTLSCSQTLNHNVMYWYQQKSSQAPKLLFHYYDKDFNNEADTPDNFQSRRPNTSFCFLDIRSPGLGDTAMYLCATSSGLAGGRVIGEQFFGPGTRLTVL.